This T cell receptor (beta chain) was captured in a study of response to subunit inactivated influenza vaccine. TCRdb reanalysed the RT-PCR reads using MiXCR and keeps one entry per CDR3 protein. This table has about 570,000 distinct CDR3 sequences, about 11% appearing once. This clonotype was seen more than once but under ten times. This sequence originates from a man aged 45-65 years who received an inactivated influenza vaccine. The source was PBMCs from blood, collected on the day of vaccination.

The CDR3 DNA is TGTGCCAGCAGCCCCTCGGGATTCCGCTACGAGCAGTACTTC. Encoded protein: CASSPSGFRYEQYF. The chain has TRBV7-8 and TRBJ2-7; D is perhaps TRBD2 (5 bases). Germline V gives CDR1 SGHVS, CDR2 FQNEAQ. V lost 5 bases and J 3 bases, leaving 14 bases between the germline ends. The CDR3 is 14 residues long.